These 20 T cell receptor beta chains were sequenced from one sample in a study of tumor and adjacent non-tumor tissue in lung cancer. This sample's RNA came from whole unsorted tissue. Three rounds of nested PCR, following a modified ARM-PCR protocol, produced the TCRbeta library. TCRdb reanalysed the multiplex PCR reads using MiXCR and keeps one entry per CDR3 protein. The sample has around 70,000 distinct CDR3 sequences; about 80% are singletons. The sequencing sample was made of lung tumor tissue. Receptors originate from a man aged 55 to 70 with non-small cell lung cancer.

This clonotype has ten or more counts. This chain links TRBV7-6 with TRBJ2-1; 7 positions agree with TRBD1. Trimming removed 3 bases from V and 0 bases from J; junction bases left unmatched: 5. There are 16 residues in the CDR3. Germline V gene lookup returns CDR1 SGHVS and CDR2 FNYEAQ. CDR3 residues: CASSFLTGDSYNEQFF. The CDR3 bases are TGTGCCAGCAGCTTTTTAACAGGGGACTCCTACAATGAGCAGTTCTTC.

The table lists this clonotype with a few counts. J is TRBJ2-2 and V is TRBV6-4; D gene ambiguous. The V and J ends lost 8 bases and 6 bases respectively, with 10 bases between them. The V gene's germline CDR1 is MRHNA and CDR2 SNTAGT. The CDR3 is made up of 12 amino acids. The CDR3 DNA follows: TGTGCCAGCCCCCGGACCGCCGGGGAGCTGTTTTTT. Its translation is CASPRTAGELFF.

About this clonotype: Compared with germline, one end of the junction differs, possibly owing to a read error. The chain carries TRBV11-2 and TRBJ2-1; no reliable D call. Looked up from germline, CDR1 is SGHAT and CDR2 is FQNNGV. The CDR3 is 15 amino acids. CDR3 protein: CVSSLPALGLNELFF. In nucleotides, the CDR3 is TGTGTCAGCAGCCTACCCGCTCTTGGGTTAAATGAGCTGTTCTTC.

The chain employs TRBV7-2 and TRBJ2-5, with 8 bases identical to TRBD1. The CDR3 spans 19 residues. The germline V gene has CDR1 SGHTA and CDR2 FQGNSA. Trimming at V came to 0 bases and at J to 1 base, leaving 13 bases not matched to a gene. CDR3 DNA: TGTGCCAGCAGCTTAGCCCCCGGTAGCAGGGGGCGTCCCCAAGAGACCCAGTACTTC. This encodes CASSLAPGSRGRPQETQYF.

This chain links TRBV11-3 with TRBJ2-5; D tentatively fits TRBD1 or TRBD2 (5 bases each). Germline V gene sequence: CDR1 SGHNT, CDR2 YENEEA. This CDR3 has 14 amino acids. V lost 1 base and J lost 14, with 20 bases in between. CDR3 in DNA: TGTGCCAGCAGCTTAGGAGGGGAAGGCAAGACACACTACTTC. Translated: CASSLGGEGKTHYF. Full variable domain (missing parts from reference TRBV11-3 and TRBJ2-5): EAGVVQSPRYKIIEKKQPVAFWCNPISGHNTLYWYLQNLGQGPELLIRYENEEAVDDSQLPKDRFSAERLKGVDSTLKIQPAELGDSAVYLCASSLGGEGKTHYFGPGTRLLVL.

Remarks on this clonotype: Mismatch with germline at one junction end may stem from a read error. The genes are TRBV20-1 and TRBJ2-1; D perhaps matches TRBD1 (6 bases). Per the germline V gene, CDR1 is DFQATT and CDR2 is SNEGSKA (reference sequence). The CDR3 covers 14 residues. CDR3 sequence: CSATGQRMHNEQFF. CDR3 coding DNA: TGCAGCGCTACAGGGCAGCGAATGCACAATGAGCAGTTCTTC.

In regard to this clonotype: The junction differs from germline at one of its ends, possibly a read error. The chain links TRBV2 to TRBJ2-5; 10 bases align to TRBD1. Germline CDR1 and CDR2: SNHLY and FYNNEI. The CDR3 length is 15 residues. The CDR3 loop reads CASSDLGQGVETQYF. CDR3 in DNA: TGTGCCAGCAGCGACCTAGGACAGGGGGTAGAGACTCAGTACTTC.

This clonotype came up a few times. No conserved phenylalanine or tryptophan ends this CDR3, so it is likely a read error. This chain links TRBV29-1 with TRBJ2-7; a weak D match, TRBD2 (6 bases). Trimming pared 1 base from V and 7 bases from J, leaving 8 bases between. The length of the CDR3 is 11 residues. Germline CDR1 is SQVTM and CDR2 is ANQGSEA. DNA of the CDR3: TGCAGCGTTGAAGTAGGGAGGGAGCAGTACTTA. Translation: CSVEVGREQYL.

The rearrangement links TRBV29-1 to TRBJ2-2, with a possible D match to TRBD1 (5 bases). CDR1 is SQVTM, CDR2 ANQGSEA, per germline. Trimming removed 7 bases from V and 7 bases from J, with 19 bases in between. The CDR3 is made up of 14 amino acids. CDR3 loop: CSAYPRVRVGELFF. The DNA for the CDR3 is TGCAGCGCCTACCCCCGGGTCAGGGTCGGGGAGCTGTTTTTT.

Comments on this clonotype: The junction differs from germline at one of its ends, possibly a read error. V is TRBV29-1 and J is TRBJ2-7; TRBD2 is a possible D gene (5 bases). The germline gives CDR1 SQVTM, CDR2 ANQGSEA. The CDR3 runs 13 residues. CDR3 in DNA: TGTAGCGTCGCCCATAGACGGAGCTACGAGCAGTACTTC. It translates to CSVAHRRSYEQYF.

The chain recombines TRBV19 with TRBJ2-6; D assignment may be TRBD1 or TRBD2 (6 bases each). This CDR3 spans 18 amino acids. Trimming took off 6 bases at V and 4 bases at J, with 22 bases between the two ends. The germline CDR1 and CDR2 sequences are LNHDA and SQIVND (reference sequence). The CDR3 DNA follows: TGTGCCAGTAGCCTACGGGGGCATCCTCGCTCCGGGGCCAACGTCCTGACTTTC. It codes for CASSLRGHPRSGANVLTF.

In this sample, this clonotype turned up a few times. This may be a read error, as it is one base from a much larger clone. The rearrangement uses TRBV28 and TRBJ1-1; D uncertain. The CDR3 is made up of 11 amino acids. Looked up from germline, CDR1 is MDHEN and CDR2 is SYDVKM. This chain's CDR3 is CTSQQNTEAFF. The CDR3 DNA reads TGTACCAGTCAACAGAACACTGAAGCTTTCTTT.

This sequence joins TRBV29-1 and TRBJ1-1; perhaps TRBD1 as D (5 bases). Looked up from germline, CDR1 is SQVTM and CDR2 is ANQGSEA. The CDR3 runs to 14 residues. V was clipped by 5 bases and J by 8 bases, with 21 bases between them. CDR3 coding DNA: TGCAGCGTTAGCGCTACGGGGACCGGCACCGAAGCTTTCTTT. This codes for CSVSATGTGTEAFF.

As for this clonotype: One end of the junction does not line up with germline, which may come from a read error. This chain uses TRBV6-1 with TRBJ1-5; no definite D call. The germline CDR1 and CDR2 sequences are MNHNS and SASEGT. The CDR3 runs to 14 residues. The CDR3: CASNPYLSNQPQHF. DNA for the CDR3: TGTGCCAGCAACCCCTATCTGAGCAATCAGCCACAGCATTTT.

Worth noting for this clonotype: One end of the junction fails to match germline, which may point to a read error. V gene TRBV20-1 combines with J gene TRBJ2-3; D gene unclear. The CDR3 extends over 16 amino acids. Germline V CDR1 and CDR2: DFQATT, SNEGSKA (reference sequence). The CDR3 loop reads CSARDPVTDGTDTQYF. CDR3 coding DNA: TGCAGTGCTAGAGATCCAGTCACGGATGGCACTGATACGCAGTATTTT.

This clonotype has a handful of counts. A much more abundant neighbour one base away suggests this may be a read error. The chain uses TRBV10-3 and TRBJ2-5, with D perhaps TRBD1 (6 bases). The CDR3 is 12 residues long. Germline values: CDR1 ENHRY, CDR2 SYGVKD. The CDR3 DNA reads TGTCCCATCAGTGAGAGGGGGGAGACCCAGTACTTC. Residues: CPISERGETQYF.

With respect to this clonotype: One end of the junction varies from germline; a read error may be responsible. The chain combines TRBV5-4 with TRBJ2-7; D possibly corresponds to TRBD1 (5 bases). The V gene's germline CDR1 is SGHNT and CDR2 YYREEE (reference sequence). The CDR3 is 13 residues long. CDR3 coding DNA: TGTGCTAGCAGTGGGGCGTCTGTGGGGGAGCAGTACTTC. It codes for CASSGASVGEQYF.

The chain employs TRBV6-1 and TRBJ1-5, with D uncertain. This CDR3 comprises 18 residues. V lost 8 bases and J lost 0, with 23 bases in between. Germline lookup yields CDR1 MNHNS and CDR2 SASEGT. The CDR3 coding sequence is TGTGCCAGCTGCGACAATGGACCTTATAATCATAGCAATCAGCCCCAGCATTTT. Translated: CASCDNGPYNHSNQPQHF.

In regard to this clonotype: Relative to the germline gene, one junction end is altered; a read error may explain this. V is TRBV6-5 and J is TRBJ1-1; D gene uncertain. The germline V gene encodes CDR1 MNHEY and CDR2 SVGAGI. The CDR3 extends over 13 amino acids. This CDR3 reads CATSYGVGYETFF. CDR3 bases: TGTGCCACCAGTTATGGGGTCGGATATGAAACTTTCTTT.

This clonotype occurred many times. The chain is built from TRBV14 and TRBJ2-5; 13 nucleotides agree with TRBD2. The CDR3 covers 16 residues. Germline V gives CDR1 SGHDN, CDR2 FVKESK. The V segment lost 3 bases and the J segment 5 bases; nucleotides outside the gene matches: 6. The CDR3 DNA reads as TGTGCCAGCAGCCACAGGACTAGCGGGAGCGGCGAGACCCAGTACTTC. Its protein is CASSHRTSGSGETQYF.